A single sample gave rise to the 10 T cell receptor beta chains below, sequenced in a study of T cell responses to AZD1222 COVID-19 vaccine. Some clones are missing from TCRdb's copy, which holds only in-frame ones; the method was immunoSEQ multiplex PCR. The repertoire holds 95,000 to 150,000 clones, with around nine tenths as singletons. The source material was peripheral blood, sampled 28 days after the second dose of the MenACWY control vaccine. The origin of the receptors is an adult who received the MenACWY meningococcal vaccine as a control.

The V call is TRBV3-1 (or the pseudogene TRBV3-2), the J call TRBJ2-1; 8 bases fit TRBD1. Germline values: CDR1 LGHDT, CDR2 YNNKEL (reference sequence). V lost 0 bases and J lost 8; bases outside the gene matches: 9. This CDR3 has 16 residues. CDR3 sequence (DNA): TGTGCCAGCAGCCAAGAGGTGAGACAGGGGACGGATGAGCAGTTCTTC. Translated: CASSQEVRQGTDEQFF.

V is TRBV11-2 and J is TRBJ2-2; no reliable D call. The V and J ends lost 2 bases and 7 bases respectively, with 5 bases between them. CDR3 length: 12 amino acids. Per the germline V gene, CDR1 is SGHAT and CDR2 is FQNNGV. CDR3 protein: CASSLLHGELFF. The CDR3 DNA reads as TGTGCCAGCAGCTTACTCCACGGGGAGCTGTTTTTT.

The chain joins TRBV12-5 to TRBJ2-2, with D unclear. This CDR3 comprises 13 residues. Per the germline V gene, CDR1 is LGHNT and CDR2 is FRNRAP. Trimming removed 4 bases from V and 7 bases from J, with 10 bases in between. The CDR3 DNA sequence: TGTGCTAGTGGTTGGCTAGATGGCGGGGAGCTGTTTTTT. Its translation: CASGWLDGGELFF. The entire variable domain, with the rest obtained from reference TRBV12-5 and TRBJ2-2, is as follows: DARVTQTPRHKVTEMGQEVTMRCQPILGHNTVFWYRQTMMQGLELLAYFRNRAPLDDSGMPKDRFSAEMPDATLATLKIQPSEPRDSAVYFCASGWLDGGELFFGEGSRLTVL.

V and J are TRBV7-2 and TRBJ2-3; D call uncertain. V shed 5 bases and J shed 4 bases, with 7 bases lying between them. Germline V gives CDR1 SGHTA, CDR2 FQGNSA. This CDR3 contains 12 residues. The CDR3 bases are TGTGCCAGCAGCCCGAACGCAGATACGCAGTATTTT. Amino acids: CASSPNADTQYF. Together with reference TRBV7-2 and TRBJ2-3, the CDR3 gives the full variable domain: GAGVSQSPSNKVTEKGKDVELRCDPISGHTALYWYRQSLGQGLEFLIYFQGNSAPDKSGLPSDRFSAERTGGSVSTLTIQRTQQEDSAVYLCASSPNADTQYFGPGTRLTVL.

The CDR3 loop reads CASSWDGFSGNTIYF. CDR3 sequence (DNA): TGTGCCAGCTCGTGGGACGGATTCTCTGGAAACACCATATATTTT. The chain combines TRBV18 with TRBJ1-3; a possible D gene is TRBD1 (5 bases). V was cut by 6 bases and J by 0 bases, with 12 bases left in between. CDR3 length: 15 residues. Germline V CDR1 and CDR2: KGHSH, LQKENI.

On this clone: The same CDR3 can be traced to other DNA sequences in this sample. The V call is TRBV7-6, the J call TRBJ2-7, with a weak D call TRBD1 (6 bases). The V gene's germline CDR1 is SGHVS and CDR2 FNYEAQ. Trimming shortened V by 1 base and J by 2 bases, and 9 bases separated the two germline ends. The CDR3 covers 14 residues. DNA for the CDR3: TGTGCCAGCAGCTTAGGGGGGCTCACCTACGAGCAGTACTTC. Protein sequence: CASSLGGLTYEQYF.

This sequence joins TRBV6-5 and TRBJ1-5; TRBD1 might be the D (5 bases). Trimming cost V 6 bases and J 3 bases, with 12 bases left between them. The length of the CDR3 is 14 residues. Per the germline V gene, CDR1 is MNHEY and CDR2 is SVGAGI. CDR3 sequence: CASSRPGINQPQHF. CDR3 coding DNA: TGTGCCAGCAGCCGACCAGGGATCAATCAGCCCCAGCATTTT.

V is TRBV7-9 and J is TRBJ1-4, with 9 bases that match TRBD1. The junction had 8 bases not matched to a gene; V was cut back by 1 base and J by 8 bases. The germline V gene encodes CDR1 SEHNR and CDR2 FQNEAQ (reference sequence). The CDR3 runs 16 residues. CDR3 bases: TGTGCCAGCAGCTTAGGGTCCGACAGGGGGGGCGAAAAACTGTTTTTT. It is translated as CASSLGSDRGGEKLFF.

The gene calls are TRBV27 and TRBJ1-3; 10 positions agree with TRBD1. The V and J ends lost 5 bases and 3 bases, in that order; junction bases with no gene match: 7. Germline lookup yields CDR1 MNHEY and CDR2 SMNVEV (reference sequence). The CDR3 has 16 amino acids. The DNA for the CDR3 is TGTGCCAGCAGTCAGAGACAGGGGGCGTTTGGAAACACCATATATTTT. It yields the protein CASSQRQGAFGNTIYF.

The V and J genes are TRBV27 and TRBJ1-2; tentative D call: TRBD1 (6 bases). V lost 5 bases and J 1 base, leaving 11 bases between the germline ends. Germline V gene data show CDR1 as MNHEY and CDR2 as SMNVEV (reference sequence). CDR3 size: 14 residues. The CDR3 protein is CASSRGGGNYGYTF. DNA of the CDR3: TGTGCCAGCAGTAGGGGGGGAGGTAACTATGGCTACACCTTC.